Shown below are 3 T cell receptor beta chains from a single sample sequenced in a study of cytomegalovirus exposure and HLA in healthy donors. Vbeta (60) and Jbeta (13) primers were used in the PCR. Clones were sequenced by immunoSEQ multiplex PCR, and TCRdb holds only the in-frame ones, with some missing. The sample comprises 150,000 or so clones, approximately 80% of which are singletons, and roughly 0.76% rests with the top ten. Sequences were obtained from PBMCs. These TCRs come from a female donor in good health and CMV-seronegative.

This clone was seen a few times. Mismatch with germline at one junction end may stem from a read error. This chain uses TRBV7-2 with TRBJ2-6, with TRBD2 as a possible D gene (6 bases). The CDR3 consists of 13 residues. CDR1 is SGHTA, CDR2 FQGNSA, per germline. This CDR3 is CASRGEVGGGPHF. The CDR3 DNA reads as TGTGCCAGCAGGGGTGAAGTGGGGGGAGGTCCCCATTTC.

The genes are TRBV4-3 and TRBJ2-2; no clear D gene. Germline-derived CDR1 and CDR2 are LGHNA and YSLEER. Between the trimmed V and J ends, which lost 2 bases and 0 bases, there was a span of 10 bases. The length of the CDR3 is 16 residues. Written as DNA, the CDR3 is TGCGCCAGCAGCCAATTTATACCAGCGAACACCGGGGAGCTGTTTTTT. Amino acids: CASSQFIPANTGELFF.

The rearrangement joins TRBV7-6 to TRBJ1-5; no definite D call. Trimming shortened V by 4 bases and J by 4 bases, and 8 bases separated the two germline ends. CDR3 length equals 13 residues. CDR1 is SGHVS, CDR2 FNYEAQ, per germline. The CDR3: CASSSFLNQPQHF. CDR3 DNA sequence: TGTGCCAGCAGCTCCTTCCTTAATCAGCCCCAGCATTTT. The entire variable domain, with the rest obtained from reference TRBV7-6 and TRBJ1-5, is as follows: GAGVSQSPRYKVTKRGQDVALRCDPISGHVSLYWYRQALGQGPEFLTYFNYEAQQDKSGLPNDRFSAERPEGSISTLTIQRTEQRDSAMYRCASSSFLNQPQHFGDGTRLSIL.